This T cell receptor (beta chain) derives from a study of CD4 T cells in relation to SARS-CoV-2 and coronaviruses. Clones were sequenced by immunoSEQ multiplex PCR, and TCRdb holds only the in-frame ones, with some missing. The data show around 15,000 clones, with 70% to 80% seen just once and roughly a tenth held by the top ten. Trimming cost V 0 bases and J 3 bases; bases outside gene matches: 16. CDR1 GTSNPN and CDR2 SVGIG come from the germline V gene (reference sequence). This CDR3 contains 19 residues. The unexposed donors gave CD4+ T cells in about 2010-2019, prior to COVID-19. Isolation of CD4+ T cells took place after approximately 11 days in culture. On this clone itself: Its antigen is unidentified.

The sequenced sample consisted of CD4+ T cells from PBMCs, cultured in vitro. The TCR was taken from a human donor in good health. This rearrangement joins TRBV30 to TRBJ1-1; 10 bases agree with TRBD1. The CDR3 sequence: CAWSVGRKRWTGGDTEAFF. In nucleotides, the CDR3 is TGTGCCTGGAGTGTAGGGAGGAAGCGATGGACAGGGGGTGACACTGAAGCTTTCTTT.